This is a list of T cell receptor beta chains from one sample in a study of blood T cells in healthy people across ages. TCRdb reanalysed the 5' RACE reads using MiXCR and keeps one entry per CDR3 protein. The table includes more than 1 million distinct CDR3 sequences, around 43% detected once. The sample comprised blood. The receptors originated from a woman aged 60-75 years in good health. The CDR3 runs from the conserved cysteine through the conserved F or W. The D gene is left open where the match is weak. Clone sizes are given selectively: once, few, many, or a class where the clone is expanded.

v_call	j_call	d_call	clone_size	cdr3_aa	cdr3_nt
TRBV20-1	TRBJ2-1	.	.	CSAVGTSAEQFF	TGCAGTGCTGTCGGGACCAGCGCGGAGCAGTTCTTC
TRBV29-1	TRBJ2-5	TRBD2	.	CSVGHIAGAYGQYF	TGCAGCGTCGGCCACATAGCGGGAGCCTACGGGCAGTACTTC
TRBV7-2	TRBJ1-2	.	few	CASSLDRVAYGYTF	TGTGCCAGCAGCTTAGACAGGGTGGCTTATGGCTACACCTTC
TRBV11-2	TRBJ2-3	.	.	CASSSDREGFTDTQYF	TGTGCCAGCAGCTCCGACAGGGAGGGTTTCACAGATACGCAGTATTTT
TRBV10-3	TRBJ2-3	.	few	CAIGVGDGPTDTQYF	TGTGCCATCGGGGTGGGGGACGGCCCCACAGATACGCAGTATTTT
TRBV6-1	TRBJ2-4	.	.	CASSANTPGGAKNIQYF	TGTGCCAGCAGTGCAAACACCCCGGGCGGGGCCAAAAACATTCAGTACTTC
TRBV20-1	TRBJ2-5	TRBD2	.	CSGSSGRGFQETQYF	TGCAGTGGATCAAGCGGGAGGGGGTTCCAAGAGACCCAGTACTTC
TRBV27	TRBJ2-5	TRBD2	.	CASSLNPSGLTGTQYF	TGTGCCAGCAGTTTAAACCCTAGCGGGTTAACGGGGACCCAGTACTTC
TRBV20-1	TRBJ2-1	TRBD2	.	CSAITGTSGIDEQFF	TGCAGTGCTATAACCGGGACTAGCGGGATCGATGAGCAGTTCTTC
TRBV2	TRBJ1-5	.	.	CASSDRWTSNQPQHF	TGTGCCAGCAGTGATCGTTGGACAAGCAATCAGCCCCAGCATTTT
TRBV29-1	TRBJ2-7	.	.	CNVWGEAYEQYF	TGCAACGTTTGGGGGGAAGCCTACGAGCAGTACTTC
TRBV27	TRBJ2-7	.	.	CASSPSPRQRTYEQYF	TGTGCCAGCAGTCCCTCCCCGAGGCAGAGGACCTACGAACAGTACTTC
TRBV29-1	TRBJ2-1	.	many	CSGGPNNEQFF	TGCAGCGGGGGTCCCAACAATGAGCAGTTCTTC
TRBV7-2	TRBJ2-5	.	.	CASSAGGPSYNEQYF	TGTGCCAGCAGTGCCGGAGGGCCGTCCTACAATGAGCAGTACTTC
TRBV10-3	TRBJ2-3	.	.	CAISDGLQGDTQYF	TGTGCCATCAGTGATGGGCTCCAGGGAGATACGCAGTATTTT
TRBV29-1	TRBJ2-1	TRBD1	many	CSVDLTGSGQFF	TGCAGCGTTGATCTGACAGGGTCGGGGCAGTTCTTC
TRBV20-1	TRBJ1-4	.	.	CSAVAGAGDEKLFF	TGCAGTGCTGTAGCGGGGGCAGGTGATGAAAAACTGTTTTTT
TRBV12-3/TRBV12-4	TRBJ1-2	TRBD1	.	CASSKETGNYGYTF	TGTGCCAGCAGTAAAGAGACAGGGAACTATGGCTACACCTTC
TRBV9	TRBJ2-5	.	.	CASSLRHDQETQYF	TGTGCCAGCAGCCTCAGACATGACCAAGAGACCCAGTACTTC
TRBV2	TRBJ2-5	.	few	CASSGQRQETQYF	TGTGCCAGCAGCGGACAGCGCCAAGAGACCCAGTACTTC
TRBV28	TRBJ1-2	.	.	CASAGANYGYTF	TGTGCTTCGGCAGGTGCTAACTATGGCTACACCTTC
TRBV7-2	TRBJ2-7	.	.	CASSPVSARGQYF	TGTGCCAGCAGCCCCGTATCGGCCCGAGGGCAGTACTTC
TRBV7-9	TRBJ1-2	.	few	CASSLAINSDYGYTF	TGTGCCAGCAGCTTAGCGATTAACAGCGACTATGGCTACACCTTC
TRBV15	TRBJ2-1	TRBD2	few	CATSSLLAGRYNEQFF	TGTGCCACCAGCAGCCTACTAGCGGGACGGTACAATGAGCAGTTCTTC
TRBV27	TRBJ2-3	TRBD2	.	CASRLGLAGVEGDTQYF	TGTGCCAGCAGATTGGGACTAGCGGGAGTTGAAGGAGATACGCAGTATTTT
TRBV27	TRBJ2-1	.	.	CASSLSRDSYNEQFF	TGTGCCAGCAGTTTATCCCGGGACTCGTACAATGAGCAGTTCTTC
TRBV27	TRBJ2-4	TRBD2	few	CASSPYSGQRDIQYF	TGTGCCAGCAGTCCGTATAGCGGGCAGAGGGACATTCAGTACTTC
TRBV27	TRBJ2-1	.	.	CASSSRHHNEQFF	TGTGCCAGCAGCTCGAGACACCACAATGAGCAGTTCTTC
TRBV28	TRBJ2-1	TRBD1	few	CASSQATGAYNEQFF	TGTGCCAGCAGTCAAGCGACAGGGGCCTACAATGAGCAGTTCTTC
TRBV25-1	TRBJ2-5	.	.	CASDASWEETQYF	TGTGCCAGCGATGCGTCTTGGGAAGAGACCCAGTACTTC
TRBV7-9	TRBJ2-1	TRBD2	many	CASSLGGSPYNEQFF	TGTGCCAGCAGCTTAGGCGGGAGCCCCTACAATGAGCAGTTCTTC
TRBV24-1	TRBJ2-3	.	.	CATSDGAEGTDTQYF	TGTGCCACCAGTGATGGGGCGGAAGGCACAGATACGCAGTATTTT
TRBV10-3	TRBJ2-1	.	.	CAIMATENYNEQFF	TGTGCCATCATGGCAACTGAGAACTACAATGAGCAGTTCTTC
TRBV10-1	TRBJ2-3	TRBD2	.	CASSPTLAGVSDTQYF	TGCGCCAGCAGTCCCACTTTAGCGGGAGTTTCAGATACGCAGTATTTT
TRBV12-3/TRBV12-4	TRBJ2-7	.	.	CASSAGWYEQYF	TGTGCCAGCAGTGCAGGGTGGTACGAGCAGTACTTC
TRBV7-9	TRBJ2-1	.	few	CASSKWQGLPINEQFF	TGTGCCAGCAGCAAATGGCAAGGACTCCCTATCAATGAGCAGTTCTTC
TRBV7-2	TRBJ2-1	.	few	CASSSDFWPYNEQFF	TGTGCCAGCAGCTCGGACTTTTGGCCCTACAATGAGCAGTTCTTC
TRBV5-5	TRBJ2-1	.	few	CASSGDTYNEQFF	TGTGCCAGCAGTGGGGACACCTACAATGAGCAGTTCTTC
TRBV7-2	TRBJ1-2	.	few	CASSLRQVYGYTF	TGTGCCAGCAGCTTAAGACAGGTCTATGGCTACACCTTC
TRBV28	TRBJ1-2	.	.	CASSSGRGGYTF	TGTGCCAGCAGTTCGGGCAGGGGAGGCTACACCTTC
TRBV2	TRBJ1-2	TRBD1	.	CASSGDRKAYGYTF	TGTGCCAGCAGTGGGGACAGGAAAGCCTATGGCTACACCTTC
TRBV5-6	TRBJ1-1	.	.	CASSSLEGATEAFF	TGTGCCAGCAGCAGTCTGGAGGGTGCGACTGAAGCTTTCTTT
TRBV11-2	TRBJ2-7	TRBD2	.	CASSPRASGSYEQYF	TGTGCCAGCTCACCCCGGGCTAGCGGCTCCTACGAGCAGTACTTC
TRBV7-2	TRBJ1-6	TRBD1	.	CASSPQTGGGSPLHF	TGTGCCAGCAGCCCCCAGACAGGGGGCGGTTCACCCCTCCACTTT
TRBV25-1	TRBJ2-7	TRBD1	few	CASPRLRDRGRDYEQYF	TGTGCCAGCCCGAGACTCAGGGACAGGGGGAGAGACTACGAGCAGTACTTC
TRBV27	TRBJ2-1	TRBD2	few	CASSPSLRLASYNEQFF	TGTGCCAGCAGTCCCTCCTTACGACTAGCCTCCTACAATGAGCAGTTCTTC
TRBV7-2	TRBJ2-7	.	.	CASSLSQGKDEQYF	TGTGCCAGCAGCTTATCCCAGGGAAAGGACGAGCAGTACTTC
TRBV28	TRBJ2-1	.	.	CASSLAPIQYNEQFF	TGTGCCAGCAGTTTAGCTCCTATACAGTACAATGAGCAGTTCTTC
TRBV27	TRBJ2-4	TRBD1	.	CASRGDRGIAKNIQYF	TGTGCCAGCAGGGGGGACAGGGGGATAGCCAAAAACATTCAGTACTTC
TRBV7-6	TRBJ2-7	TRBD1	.	CASSLGLTGAREGYEQYF	TGTGCCAGCAGCCTAGGCCTGACAGGGGCGCGTGAGGGCTACGAGCAGTACTTC
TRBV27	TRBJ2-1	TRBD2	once	CASRHSGSPLNEQFF	TGTGCCAGCAGACATAGCGGGAGCCCGTTGAATGAGCAGTTCTTC
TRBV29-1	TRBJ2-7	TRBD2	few	CSASGRAYEQYF	TGCAGCGCTAGCGGGAGGGCCTACGAGCAGTACTTC
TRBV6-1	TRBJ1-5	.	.	CASSEVGGDNQPQHF	TGTGCCAGCAGTGAAGTAGGGGGGGACAATCAGCCCCAGCATTTT
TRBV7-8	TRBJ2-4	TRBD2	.	CASSLVVGLAGQLAKNIQYF	TGTGCCAGCAGCTTAGTGGTAGGACTAGCGGGACAACTAGCCAAAAACATTCAGTACTTC
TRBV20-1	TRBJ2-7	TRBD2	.	CSASLRVGTSGFYEQYF	TGCAGTGCTAGTCTCAGGGTCGGGACTAGCGGATTCTACGAGCAGTACTTC
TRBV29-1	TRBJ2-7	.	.	CSVGPGTYEQYF	TGCAGCGTTGGCCCCGGCACCTACGAGCAGTACTTC
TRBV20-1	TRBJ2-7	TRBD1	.	CSAPRLRTGTYEQYF	TGCAGTGCCCCGCGCTTAAGGACAGGGACCTACGAGCAGTACTTC
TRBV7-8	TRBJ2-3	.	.	CASSQRPRQLGTDTQYF	TGTGCCAGCAGCCAAAGGCCCAGGCAATTAGGGACAGATACGCAGTATTTT
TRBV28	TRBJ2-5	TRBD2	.	CASMRGGGSKTQYF	TGTGCCAGCATGCGGGGGGGCGGGTCAAAGACCCAGTACTTC
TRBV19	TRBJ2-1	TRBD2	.	CASSMGTSGGYNEQFF	TGTGCCAGTAGTATGGGGACTAGCGGGGGATACAATGAGCAGTTCTTC